These 16 T cell receptor beta chains were all obtained from the same sample, sequenced in a study of PD-1 blockade in classical Hodgkin lymphoma. Relapses following autologous stem cell transplantation were seen in all patients, with brentuximab vedotin exposure varying. Clones were read by immunoSEQ multiplex PCR, and TCRdb kept only the in-frame ones, dropping some. The sample records around 15,000 clones, over 55% being singletons. The starting material was peripheral blood mononuclear cells (PBMCs), obtained before the second cycle of nivolumab. These receptors originate from a human donor with classical Hodgkin lymphoma.

The V call is TRBV14, the J call TRBJ2-3; no clear D gene. Germline CDR1 SGHDN, CDR2 FVKESK. Trimming took off 4 bases at V and 6 bases at J, with 8 bases between the two ends. This CDR3 contains 12 residues. CDR3 nucleotides: TGTGCCAGCAGCCCCCAGTGGGATACGCAGTATTTT. Translated: CASSPQWDTQYF.

The V gene is TRBV28, the J gene TRBJ2-2; D remains unclear. This CDR3 contains 15 residues. The V gene's germline CDR1 is MDHEN and CDR2 SYDVKM. Trimming removed 2 bases from V and 4 bases from J, with 11 bases in between. The CDR3 is CASSLGLVATGELFF. DNA of the CDR3: TGTGCCAGCAGTTTAGGCCTAGTTGCCACCGGGGAGCTGTTTTTT.

The genes are TRBV5-1 and TRBJ2-7; 10 bases are a match to TRBD1. V lost 5 bases and J lost 3; bases outside the gene matches: 8. The CDR3 sequence is 15 residues long. CDR1 SGHRS and CDR2 YFSETQ come from the germline V gene. CDR3 DNA: TGCGCCAGCAGGGATCCGGGACAGGGGCTCTACGAGCAGTACTTC. Translation: CASRDPGQGLYEQYF.

This sequence joins TRBV10-3 and TRBJ1-2; 8 bases map to TRBD1. Trimming cost V 5 bases and J 6 bases; bases outside gene matches: 5. Per the germline V gene, CDR1 is ENHRY and CDR2 is SYGVKD. This CDR3 is built from 13 residues. CDR3 sequence reads: CAISKQGENGYTF. The CDR3 region has the DNA TGTGCCATCAGTAAACAGGGGGAGAATGGCTACACCTTC.

The chain recombines TRBV19 with TRBJ2-3; 9 bases align to TRBD2. CDR1 LNHDA and CDR2 SQIVND come from the germline V gene (reference sequence). Trimming removed 3 bases from V and 1 base from J; junction bases left unmatched: 8. The CDR3 length is 17 residues. The CDR3 sequence is CASSIGASGTGTDTQYF. The CDR3 DNA reads as TGTGCCAGTAGTATTGGGGCTAGCGGGACTGGCACAGATACGCAGTATTTT. The full variable domain, in which reference TRBV19 and TRBJ2-3 provide the parts outside the CDR3, is DGGITQSPKYLFRKEGQNVTLSCEQNLNHDAMYWYRQDPGQGLRLIYYSQIVNDFQKGDIAEGYSVSREKKESFPLTVTSAQKNPTAFYLCASSIGASGTGTDTQYFGPGTRLTVL.

The V call is TRBV5-3, the J call TRBJ2-2; no clear D gene. TRBV5-3 is treated as an ORF (open reading frame) with a function not yet certain. The V and J ends lost 6 bases and 1 base respectively, with 4 bases between them. The CDR3 has 12 amino acids. The DNA of the CDR3 is TGTGCCAGAACCGGGAACACCGGGGAGCTGTTTTTT. Translated, it gives CARTGNTGELFF.

The chain combines TRBV11-3 with TRBJ2-2; D gene ambiguous. Germline V gene data show CDR1 as SGHNT and CDR2 as YENEEA. The V end was cut by 4 bases, the J end by 2 bases, with 11 bases between. This CDR3 is built from 15 residues. CDR3 in DNA: TGTGCCAGCAGCTCCGCCAGAGTCAACACCGGGGAGCTGTTTTTT. Translated: CASSSARVNTGELFF.

The rearrangement joins TRBV18 to TRBJ2-5, with 11 bases matching TRBD2. The germline V gene encodes CDR1 KGHSH and CDR2 LQKENI. V trimming: 4 bases; J trimming: 3 bases; junction bases outside the gene matches: 1. The CDR3 contains 14 residues. The CDR3 sequence: CASSLLAGEETQYF. For the CDR3, the DNA is TGTGCCAGCTCACTACTAGCGGGAGAAGAGACCCAGTACTTC.

With regard to this clone: The same CDR3 also results from other DNA sequences found in this sample. The chain recombines TRBV6-5 with TRBJ1-1; TRBD1 is a possible D gene (6 bases). Trimming left V 2 bases short and J 1 base short, with 8 bases between. This CDR3 comprises 14 residues. CDR1 MNHEY and CDR2 SVGAGI come from the germline V gene. CDR3 region: CASSYLQGNTEAFF. The CDR3 nucleotides read TGTGCCAGCAGTTACCTACAGGGGAACACTGAAGCTTTCTTT.

This chain uses TRBV7-3 with TRBJ1-2; 8 bases are a match to TRBD1. Per the germline V gene, CDR1 is SGHTA and CDR2 is FQGTGA. Trimming cost V 5 bases and J 4 bases; bases outside gene matches: 9. The CDR3 is 15 residues long. CDR3 sequence: CASSPGTGEFYGYTF. In DNA, the CDR3 is TGTGCCAGCAGCCCCGGGACAGGAGAATTCTATGGCTACACCTTC.

The sample holds one count of this clone. The chain combines TRBV7-3 with TRBJ2-3; D is unresolved. The length of the CDR3 is 15 residues. The V end lost 1 base, the J end lost 0 bases, and 8 bases lay between the germline ends. Germline CDR1 is SGHTA and CDR2 is FQGTGA. CDR3 sequence (DNA): TGTGCCAGCAGCTTAAATTACGGAAGCACAGATACGCAGTATTTT. Protein product: CASSLNYGSTDTQYF.

The V and J genes are TRBV5-4 and TRBJ1-6, with no clear D. The CDR3 runs 13 residues. Trimming stripped 4 bases from V and 7 bases from J, with 9 bases between. Germline CDR1 and CDR2: SGHNT and YYREEE (reference sequence). This CDR3 reads CASSPRTNSPLHF. CDR3 coding DNA: TGTGCCAGCAGCCCTCGAACCAATTCACCCCTCCACTTT.

This sequence joins TRBV6-1 and TRBJ2-3; 7 nucleotides match TRBD2. Germline CDR1 MNHNS, CDR2 SASEGT. V lost 8 bases, J lost 0 bases, and 5 bases stayed unmatched. There are 14 residues in the CDR3. CDR3 nucleotides: TGTGCCAGCCTCGGGCGGGAGAGCACAGATACGCAGTATTTT. It yields the protein CASLGRESTDTQYF.

V usage is TRBV7-7 and J usage is TRBJ2-2; D may be TRBD1 or TRBD2 (5 bases each). The CDR3 totals 17 residues. Germline V CDR1 and CDR2: SSHAT, FNYEAQ (reference sequence). V gave up 5 bases and J gave up 6 bases, with 22 bases separating them. The CDR3 DNA follows: TGTGCCAGCAGCCCGGGGACGGGTGATCCACGCGCCGGGGAGCTGTTTTTT. Encoded protein: CASSPGTGDPRAGELFF.

The gene calls are TRBV10-3 and TRBJ2-2, with D uncertain. The CDR3 contains 14 residues. Germline V gene sequence: CDR1 ENHRY, CDR2 SYGVKD. V dropped 9 bases and J dropped 3 bases, with 14 bases sitting between them. CDR3 amino acids: CAIRQWADTGELFF. CDR3 in DNA: TGTGCCATTCGGCAATGGGCGGACACCGGGGAGCTGTTTTTT.

The chain has TRBV19 and TRBJ2-7; D ambiguous. CDR1 LNHDA and CDR2 SQIVND come from the germline V gene (reference sequence). V lost 5 bases and J lost 3, with 11 bases in between. The CDR3 is 13 amino acids. CDR3 sequence: CASSSGENYEQYF. In DNA form, the CDR3 reads TGTGCCAGTAGTTCCGGAGAGAACTACGAGCAGTACTTC.